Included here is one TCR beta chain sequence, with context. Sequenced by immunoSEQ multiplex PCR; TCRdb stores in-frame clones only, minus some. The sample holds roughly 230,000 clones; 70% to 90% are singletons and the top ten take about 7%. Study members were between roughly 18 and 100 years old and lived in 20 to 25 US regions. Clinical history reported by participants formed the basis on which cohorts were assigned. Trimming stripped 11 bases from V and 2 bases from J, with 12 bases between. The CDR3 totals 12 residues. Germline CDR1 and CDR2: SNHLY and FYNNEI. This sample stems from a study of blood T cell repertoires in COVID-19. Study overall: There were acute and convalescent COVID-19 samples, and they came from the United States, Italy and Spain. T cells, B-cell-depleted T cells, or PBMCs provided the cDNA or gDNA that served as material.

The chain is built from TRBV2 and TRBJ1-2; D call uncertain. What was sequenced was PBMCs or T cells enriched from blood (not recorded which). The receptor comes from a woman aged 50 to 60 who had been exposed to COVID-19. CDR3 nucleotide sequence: TGTGCCGGTAAAACAGAAAACTATGGCTACACCTTC. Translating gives CAGKTENYGYTF.